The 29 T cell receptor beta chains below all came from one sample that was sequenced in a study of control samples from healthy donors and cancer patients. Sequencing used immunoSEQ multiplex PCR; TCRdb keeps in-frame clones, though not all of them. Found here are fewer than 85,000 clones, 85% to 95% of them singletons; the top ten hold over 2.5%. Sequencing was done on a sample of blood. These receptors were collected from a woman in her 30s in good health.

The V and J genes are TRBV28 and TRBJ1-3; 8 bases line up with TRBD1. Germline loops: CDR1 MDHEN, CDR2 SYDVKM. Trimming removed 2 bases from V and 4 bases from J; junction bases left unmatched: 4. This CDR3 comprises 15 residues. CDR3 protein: CASSLVRDRGNTIYF. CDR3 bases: TGTGCCAGCAGTTTAGTTCGGGACAGGGGAAACACCATATATTTT.

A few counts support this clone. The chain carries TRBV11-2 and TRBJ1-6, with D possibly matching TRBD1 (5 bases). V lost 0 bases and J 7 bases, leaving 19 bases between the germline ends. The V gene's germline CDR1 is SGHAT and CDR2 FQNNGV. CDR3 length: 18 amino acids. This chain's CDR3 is CASSLEPPLVRENSPLHF. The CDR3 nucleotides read TGTGCCAGCAGCTTAGAACCCCCTTTGGTCAGGGAAAATTCACCCCTCCACTTT. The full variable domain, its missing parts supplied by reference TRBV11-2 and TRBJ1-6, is EAGVAQSPRYKIIEKRQSVAFWCNPISGHATLYWYQQILGQGPKLLIQFQNNGVVDDSQLPKDRFSAERLKGVDSTLKIQPAKLEDSAVYLCASSLEPPLVRENSPLHFGNGTRLTVT.

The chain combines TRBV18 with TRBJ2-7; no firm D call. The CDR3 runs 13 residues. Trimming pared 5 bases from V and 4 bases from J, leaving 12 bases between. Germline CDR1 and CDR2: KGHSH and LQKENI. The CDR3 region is CASSMAGNYEQYV. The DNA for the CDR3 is TGTGCCAGCTCAATGGCAGGAAATTACGAGCAGTACGTC.

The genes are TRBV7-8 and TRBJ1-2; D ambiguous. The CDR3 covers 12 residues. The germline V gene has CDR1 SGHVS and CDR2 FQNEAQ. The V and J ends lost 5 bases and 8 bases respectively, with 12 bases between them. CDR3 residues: CASSGRLQGYTF. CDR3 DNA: TGTGCCAGCAGCGGGCGACTTCAAGGCTACACCTTC. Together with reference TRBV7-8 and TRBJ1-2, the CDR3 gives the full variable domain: GAGVSQSPRYKVAKRGQDVALRCDPISGHVSLFWYQQALGQGPEFLTYFQNEAQLDKSGLPSDRFFAERPEGSVSTLKIQRTQQEDSAVYLCASSGRLQGYTFGSGTRLTVV.

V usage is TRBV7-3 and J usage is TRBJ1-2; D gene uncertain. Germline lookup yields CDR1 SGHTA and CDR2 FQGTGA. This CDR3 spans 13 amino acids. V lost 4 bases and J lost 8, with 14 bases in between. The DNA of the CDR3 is TGTGCCAGCAGCTCCTCGGTAGTATGGGGCTACACCTTC. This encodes CASSSSVVWGYTF.

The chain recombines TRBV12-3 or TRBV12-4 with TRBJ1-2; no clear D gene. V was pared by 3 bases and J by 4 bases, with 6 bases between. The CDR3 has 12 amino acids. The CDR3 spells CASSFIGYGYTF. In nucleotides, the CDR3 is TGTGCCAGCAGTTTTATCGGCTATGGCTACACCTTC.

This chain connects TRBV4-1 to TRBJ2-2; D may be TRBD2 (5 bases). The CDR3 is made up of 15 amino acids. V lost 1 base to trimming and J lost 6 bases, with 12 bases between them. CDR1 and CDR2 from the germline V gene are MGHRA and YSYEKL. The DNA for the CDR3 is TGCGCCAGCAGCCAAGGATTACCGGGATCCGGGGAGCTGTTTTTT. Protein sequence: CASSQGLPGSGELFF.

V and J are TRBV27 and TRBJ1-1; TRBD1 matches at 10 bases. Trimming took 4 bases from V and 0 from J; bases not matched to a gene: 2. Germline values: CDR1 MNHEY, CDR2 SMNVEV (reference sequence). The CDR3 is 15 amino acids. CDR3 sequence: CASSSGTGVNTEAFF. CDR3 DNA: TGTGCCAGCAGTTCCGGGACAGGGGTGAACACTGAAGCTTTCTTT.

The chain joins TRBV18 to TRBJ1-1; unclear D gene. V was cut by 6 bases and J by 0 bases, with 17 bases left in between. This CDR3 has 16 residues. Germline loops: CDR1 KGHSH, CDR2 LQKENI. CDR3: CASSTYGESLNTEAFF. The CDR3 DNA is TGTGCCAGCTCTACTTATGGGGAGAGTTTGAACACTGAAGCTTTCTTT.

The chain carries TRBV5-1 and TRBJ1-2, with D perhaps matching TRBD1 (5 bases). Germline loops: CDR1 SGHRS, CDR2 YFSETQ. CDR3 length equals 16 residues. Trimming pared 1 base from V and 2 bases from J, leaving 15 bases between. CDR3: CASSLTIAGQNYGYTF. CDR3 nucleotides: TGCGCCAGCAGCTTGACGATCGCAGGGCAAAACTATGGCTACACCTTC.

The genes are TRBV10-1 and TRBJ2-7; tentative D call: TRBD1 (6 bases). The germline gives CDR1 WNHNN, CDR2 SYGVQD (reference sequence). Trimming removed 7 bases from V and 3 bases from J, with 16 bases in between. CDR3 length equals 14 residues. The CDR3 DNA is TGCGCCAGCACCCTCTCGGGACAACTCTACGAGCAGTACGTC. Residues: CASTLSGQLYEQYV.

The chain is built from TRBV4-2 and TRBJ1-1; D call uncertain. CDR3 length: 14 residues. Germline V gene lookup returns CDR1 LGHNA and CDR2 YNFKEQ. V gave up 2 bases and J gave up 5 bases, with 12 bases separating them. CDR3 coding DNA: TGTGCCAGCAGCCAACCATCAGGTGAGACTGAAGCTTTCTTT. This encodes CASSQPSGETEAFF.

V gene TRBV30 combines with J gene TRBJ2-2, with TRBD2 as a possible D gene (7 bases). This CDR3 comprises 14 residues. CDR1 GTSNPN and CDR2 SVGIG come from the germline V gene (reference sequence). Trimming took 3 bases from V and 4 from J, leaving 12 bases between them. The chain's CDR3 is CAWRWGGGTGELFF. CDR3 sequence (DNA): TGTGCCTGGAGATGGGGGGGCGGCACCGGGGAGCTGTTTTTT.

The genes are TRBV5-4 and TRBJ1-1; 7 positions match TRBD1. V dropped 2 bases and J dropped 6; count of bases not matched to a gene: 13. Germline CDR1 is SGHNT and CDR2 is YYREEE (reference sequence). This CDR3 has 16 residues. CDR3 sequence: CASSLKKTGAEAEAFF. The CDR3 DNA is TGTGCCAGCAGCTTAAAAAAAACAGGGGCCGAGGCTGAAGCTTTCTTT.

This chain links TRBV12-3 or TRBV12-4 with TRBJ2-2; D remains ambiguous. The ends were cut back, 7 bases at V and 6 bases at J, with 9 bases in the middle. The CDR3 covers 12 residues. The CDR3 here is CASTLGAGELFF. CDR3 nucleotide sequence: TGTGCCAGCACTCTTGGGGCCGGGGAGCTGTTTTTT.

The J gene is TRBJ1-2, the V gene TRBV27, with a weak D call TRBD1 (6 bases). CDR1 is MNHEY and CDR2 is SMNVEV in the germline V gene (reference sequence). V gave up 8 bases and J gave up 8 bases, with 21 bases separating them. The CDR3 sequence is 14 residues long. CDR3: CASRIRGLGEGYTF. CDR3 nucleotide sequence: TGTGCCAGCCGAATCAGGGGCCTGGGGGAGGGCTACACCTTC.

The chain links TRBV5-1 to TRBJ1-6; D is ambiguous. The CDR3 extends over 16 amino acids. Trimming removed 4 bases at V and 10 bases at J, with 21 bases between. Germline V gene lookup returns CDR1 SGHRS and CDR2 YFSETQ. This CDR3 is CASSTRTELRESPLHF. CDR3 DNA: TGCGCCAGCAGCACTCGAACCGAACTACGCGAATCACCCCTCCACTTT.

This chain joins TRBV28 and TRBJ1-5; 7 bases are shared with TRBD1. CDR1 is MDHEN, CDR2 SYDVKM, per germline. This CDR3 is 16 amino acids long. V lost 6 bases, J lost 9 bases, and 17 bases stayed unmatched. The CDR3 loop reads CASRHFRDREDRPQHF. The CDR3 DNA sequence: TGTGCCAGCAGACACTTCCGGGACAGAGAGGATCGGCCCCAGCATTTT.

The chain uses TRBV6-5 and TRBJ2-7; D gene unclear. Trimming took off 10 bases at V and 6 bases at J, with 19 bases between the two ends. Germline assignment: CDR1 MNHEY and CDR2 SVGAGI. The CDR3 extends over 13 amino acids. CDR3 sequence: CATEYRVGSEQYF. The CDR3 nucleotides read TGTGCCACCGAATATCGAGTGGGAAGCGAGCAGTACTTC.

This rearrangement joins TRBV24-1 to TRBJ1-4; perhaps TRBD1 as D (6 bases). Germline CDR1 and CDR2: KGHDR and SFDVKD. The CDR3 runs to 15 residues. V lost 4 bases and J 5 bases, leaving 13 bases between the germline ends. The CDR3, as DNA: TGTGCCACCAGTGACCCGGGACAAGGCAATGAAAAACTGTTTTTT. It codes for CATSDPGQGNEKLFF.

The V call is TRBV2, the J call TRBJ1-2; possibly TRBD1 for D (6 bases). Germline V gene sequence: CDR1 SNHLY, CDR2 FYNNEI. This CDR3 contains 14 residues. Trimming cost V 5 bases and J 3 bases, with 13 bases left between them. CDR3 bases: TGTGCCAGCAGTTTTATTGAGGGGGACTATGGCTACACCTTC. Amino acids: CASSFIEGDYGYTF. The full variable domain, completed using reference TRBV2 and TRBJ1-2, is EPEVTQTPSHQVTQMGQEVILRCVPISNHLYFYWYRQILGQKVEFLVSFYNNEISEKSEIFDDQFSVERPDGSNFTLKIRSTKLEDSAMYFCASSFIEGDYGYTFGSGTRLTVV.

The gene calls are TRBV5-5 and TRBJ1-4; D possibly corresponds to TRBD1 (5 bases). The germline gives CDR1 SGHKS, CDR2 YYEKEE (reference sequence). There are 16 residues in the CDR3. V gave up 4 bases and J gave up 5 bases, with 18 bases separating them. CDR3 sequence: CASSHTPGRTNEKLFF. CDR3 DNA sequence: TGTGCCAGCAGCCACACACCGGGACGGACGAATGAAAAACTGTTTTTT.

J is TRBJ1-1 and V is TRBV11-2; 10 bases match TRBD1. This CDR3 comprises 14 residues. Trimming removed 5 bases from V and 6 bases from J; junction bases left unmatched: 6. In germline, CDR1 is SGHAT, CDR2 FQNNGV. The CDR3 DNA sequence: TGTGCCAGCAGCCCCCCCGGGACAGGGGCTGAAGCTTTCTTT. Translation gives CASSPPGTGAEAFF.

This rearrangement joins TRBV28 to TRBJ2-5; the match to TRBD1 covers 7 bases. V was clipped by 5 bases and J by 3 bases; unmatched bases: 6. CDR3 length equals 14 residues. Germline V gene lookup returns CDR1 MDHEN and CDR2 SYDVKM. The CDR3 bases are TGTGCCAGCAGTGTCAGGGGGACGGAAGAGACCCAGTACTTC. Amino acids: CASSVRGTEETQYF.

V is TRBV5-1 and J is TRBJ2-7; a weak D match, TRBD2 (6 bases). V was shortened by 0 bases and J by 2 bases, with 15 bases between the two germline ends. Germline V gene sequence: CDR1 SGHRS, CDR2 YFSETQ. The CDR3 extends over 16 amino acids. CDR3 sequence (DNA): TGCGCCAGCAGCTTGGCTATTGGAGGGAATGCCTACGAGCAGTACTTC. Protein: CASSLAIGGNAYEQYF.

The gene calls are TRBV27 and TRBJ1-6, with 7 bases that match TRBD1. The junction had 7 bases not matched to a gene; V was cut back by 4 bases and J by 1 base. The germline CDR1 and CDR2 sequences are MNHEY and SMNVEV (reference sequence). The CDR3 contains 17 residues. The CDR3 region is CASSSQTGVSYNSPLHF. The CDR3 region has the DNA TGTGCCAGCAGTTCGCAAACAGGGGTATCCTATAATTCACCCCTCCACTTT.

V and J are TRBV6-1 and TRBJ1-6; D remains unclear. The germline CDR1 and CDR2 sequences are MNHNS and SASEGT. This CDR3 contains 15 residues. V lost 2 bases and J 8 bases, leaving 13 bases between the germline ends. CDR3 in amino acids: CASSERQPGDSPLHF. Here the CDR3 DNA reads TGTGCCAGCAGTGAAAGGCAGCCTGGGGATTCACCCCTCCACTTT.

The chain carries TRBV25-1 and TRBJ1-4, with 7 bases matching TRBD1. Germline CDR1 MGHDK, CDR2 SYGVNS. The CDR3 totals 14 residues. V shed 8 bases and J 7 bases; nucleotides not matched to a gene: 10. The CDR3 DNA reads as TGTGCCAGCCGCGCTGGTGGGACAGTTGAAAAACTGTTTTTT. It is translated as CASRAGGTVEKLFF. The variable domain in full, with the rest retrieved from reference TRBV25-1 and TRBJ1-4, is EADIYQTPRYLVIGTGKKITLECSQTMGHDKMYWYQQDPGMELHLIHYSYGVNSTEKGDLSSESTVSRIRTEHFPLTLESARPSHTSQYLCASRAGGTVEKLFFGSGTQLSVL.

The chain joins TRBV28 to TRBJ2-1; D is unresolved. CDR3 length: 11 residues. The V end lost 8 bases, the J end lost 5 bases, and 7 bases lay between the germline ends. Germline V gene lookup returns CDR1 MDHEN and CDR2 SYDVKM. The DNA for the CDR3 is TGTGCCAGCTGGGCCGACAATGAGCAGTTCTTC. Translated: CASWADNEQFF.